The clone carrying this T cell receptor (beta chain) was seen only once. Its antigen is not identified. The data derive from a study of cytomegalovirus exposure and HLA in healthy donors. The study, taken as a whole, reports: A link between a missense DCLRE1C variant and TCR beta V- and J-gene trimming emerged from a later analysis. DRB1 showed the most TCR associations and HLA-C the fewest in a later analysis, as rates varied by HLA locus. Presence/absence analyses took donor sequencing depth as roughly uniform.

Trimming removed 6 bases from V and 1 base from J, with 13 bases in between. There are 15 residues in the CDR3. Germline V gives CDR1 LNHDA, CDR2 SQIVND (reference sequence). Primers for the PCR totalled 60 Vbeta and 13 Jbeta. Method: immunoSEQ multiplex PCR; TCRdb's copy keeps in-frame clones and lacks some. The sample shows 250,000 to 350,000 clones, 75% to 90% of them seen only once. The sequence was collected from a man aged 35 to 55 in good health and CMV-seropositive. The V and J genes are TRBV19 and TRBJ1-5, with a weak D call TRBD1 (6 bases). Sequenced: PBMCs. In DNA form, the CDR3 reads TGTGCCAGTAGGGGTGGACAGCAAAGCAATCAGCCCCAGCATTTT. As protein: CASRGGQQSNQPQHF.